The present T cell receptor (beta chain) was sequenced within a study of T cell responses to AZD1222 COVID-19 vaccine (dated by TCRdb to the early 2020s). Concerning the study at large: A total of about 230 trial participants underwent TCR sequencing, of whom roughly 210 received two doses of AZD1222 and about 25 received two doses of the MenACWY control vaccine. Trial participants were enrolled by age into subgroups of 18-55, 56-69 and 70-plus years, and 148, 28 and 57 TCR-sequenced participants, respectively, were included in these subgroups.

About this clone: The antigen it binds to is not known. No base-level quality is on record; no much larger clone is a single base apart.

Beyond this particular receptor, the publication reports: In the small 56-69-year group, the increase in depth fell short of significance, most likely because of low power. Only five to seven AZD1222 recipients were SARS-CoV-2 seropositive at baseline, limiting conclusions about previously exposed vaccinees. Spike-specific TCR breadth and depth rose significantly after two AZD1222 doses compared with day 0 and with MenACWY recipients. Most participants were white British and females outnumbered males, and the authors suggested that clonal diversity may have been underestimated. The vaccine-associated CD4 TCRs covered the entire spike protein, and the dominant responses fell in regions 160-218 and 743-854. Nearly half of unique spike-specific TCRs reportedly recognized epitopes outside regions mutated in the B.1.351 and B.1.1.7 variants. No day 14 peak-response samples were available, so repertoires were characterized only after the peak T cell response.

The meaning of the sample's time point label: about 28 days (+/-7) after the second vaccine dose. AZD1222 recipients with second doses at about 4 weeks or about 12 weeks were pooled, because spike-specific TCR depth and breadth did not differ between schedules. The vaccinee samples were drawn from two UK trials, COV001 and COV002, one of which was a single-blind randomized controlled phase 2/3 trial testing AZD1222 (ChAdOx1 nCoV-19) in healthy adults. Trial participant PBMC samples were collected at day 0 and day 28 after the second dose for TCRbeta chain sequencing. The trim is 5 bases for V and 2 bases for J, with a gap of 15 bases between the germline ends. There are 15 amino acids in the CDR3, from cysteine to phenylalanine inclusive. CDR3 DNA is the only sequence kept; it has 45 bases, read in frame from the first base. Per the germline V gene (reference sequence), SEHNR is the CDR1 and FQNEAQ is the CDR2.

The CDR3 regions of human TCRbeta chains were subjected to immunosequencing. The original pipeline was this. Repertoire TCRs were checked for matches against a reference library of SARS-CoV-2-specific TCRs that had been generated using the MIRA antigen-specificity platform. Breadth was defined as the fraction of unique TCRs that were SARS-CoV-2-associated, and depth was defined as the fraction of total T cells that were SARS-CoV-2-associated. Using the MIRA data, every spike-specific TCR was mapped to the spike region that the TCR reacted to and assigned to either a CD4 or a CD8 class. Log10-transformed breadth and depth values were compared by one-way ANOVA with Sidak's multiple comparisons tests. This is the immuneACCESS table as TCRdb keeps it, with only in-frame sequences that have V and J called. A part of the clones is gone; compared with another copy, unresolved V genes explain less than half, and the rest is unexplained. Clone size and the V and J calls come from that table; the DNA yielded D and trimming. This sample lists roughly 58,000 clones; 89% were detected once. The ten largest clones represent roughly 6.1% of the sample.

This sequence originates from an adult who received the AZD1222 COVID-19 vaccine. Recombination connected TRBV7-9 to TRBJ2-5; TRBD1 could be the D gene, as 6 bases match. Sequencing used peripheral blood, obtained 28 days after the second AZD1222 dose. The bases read TGTGCCAGCAGCATAAAACGGACAGCACAAGAGACCCAGTACTTC. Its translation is CASSIKRTAQETQYF.